This T cell receptor beta chain was found in a study of neurological immune-mediated disorders. Preparation of the unsorted libraries drew on 2 million PBMCs stored at -80 C. The study's findings and limits: The study found no CDR3 amino acid sequences shared by expanded clones across subjects, suggesting private repertoires in all groups.

This clonotype was seen many times. Antigen: not known. Template-switch 5'RACE cDNA synthesis added a 10-nucleotide unique molecular identifier. Each sequencing run yielded over 170 million TCR-beta sequences from 15-18 subjects. MiXCR was run by TCRdb on the 5' RACE reads, yielding one entry per CDR3 protein. This table holds some 60,000 distinct CDR3 sequences, around 5.2% found once. The CDR3 length is 15 residues. V gave up 5 bases and J gave up 3 bases, with 17 bases separating them. Germline values: CDR1 DFQATT, CDR2 SNEGSKA (reference sequence). The sample was PBMCs. The genes are TRBV20-1 and TRBJ1-5; TRBD1 might be the D (6 bases). The clonotype comes from a woman in her 50s with multiple sclerosis. The CDR3 sequence: CSARTADRINQPQHF. The CDR3, as DNA: TGCAGTGCTCGGACCGCAGACAGGATCAATCAGCCCCAGCATTTT.